A selection of T cell receptor beta chains follows, all from one sample in a study of CD8+ T cells in alopecia areata. The method was immunoSEQ multiplex PCR; TCRdb's version includes in-frame clones alone and lacks a portion of them. The sample contains roughly 100,000 clones, around 84% of which appear only once. Sequencing used CD8+ T cells sorted from blood, obtained between weeks 30 and 35, from a patient treated with tofacitinib. The receptors come from a human donor with alopecia areata. Each CDR3 is given with its conserved first and last residue. The D gene is left open where the match is weak. Clone sizes are given selectively: once, few, many, or a class where the clone is expanded.

v_gene	j_gene	d_gene	abundance	CDR3nt	CDR3aa
TRBV25-1	TRBJ2-7	-	-	TGTGCCAGCTCCCTGGGTAACTACGAGCAGTACTTC	CASSLGNYEQYF
TRBV9	TRBJ2-7	-	-	TGTGCCAGCAGCCCATTAGAAGAAGCCTACGAGCAGTACTTC	CASSPLEEAYEQYF
TRBV10-3	TRBJ1-1	-	-	TGTGCCATCAGTGAGTTATGGCAGGGGCAGAACACTGAAGCTTTCTTT	CAISELWQGQNTEAFF
TRBV29-1	TRBJ2-7	TRBD1	-	TGCAGCGCCGAAGACAGGGGGTCCTACGAGCAGTACTTC	CSAEDRGSYEQYF
TRBV27	TRBJ2-6	-	-	TGTGCCAGCAGTTTCGTCGGGACACCACTATCTGGGGCCAACGTCCTGACTTTC	CASSFVGTPLSGANVLTF
TRBV29-1	TRBJ2-1	TRBD2	-	TGCAGCGTGGGGGAGGGGCCCAATGAGCAGTTCTTC	CSVGEGPNEQFF
TRBV6-1	TRBJ1-2	-	-	TGTGCCAGCAGGGACGGGGCGGGAGGCTACACCTTC	CASRDGAGGYTF
TRBV10-2	TRBJ1-2	-	-	TGCGCCAGCAGTCTCGGGCAGGGAGGTGGCTATGGCTACACCTTC	CASSLGQGGGYGYTF
TRBV14	TRBJ2-7	TRBD1	-	TGTGCCAGCAGCCAAGAACGGGACAGGAATCCTTACGAGCAGTACTTC	CASSQERDRNPYEQYF
TRBV27	TRBJ2-7	-	once	TGTGCCAGCAGTCCGGAGGCAACCTACGAGCAGTACTTC	CASSPEATYEQYF
TRBV6-5	TRBJ2-7	-	-	TGTGCCAGCAGTTACGGGACCCAAACCTCCTACGAGCAGTACTTC	CASSYGTQTSYEQYF
TRBV6-5	TRBJ2-7	TRBD1	-	TGTGCCAGCAGCACAGGGGTCGACGAGCAGTACTTC	CASSTGVDEQYF
TRBV19	TRBJ2-7	TRBD1	-	TGTGCCAGTAGTCAAACAGGGGTAGTCCACGAGCAGTACTTC	CASSQTGVVHEQYF
TRBV11-1	TRBJ1-1	TRBD1	-	TGTGCCAGCAGCTTGGGACAGGTCGGAGCTTTCTTT	CASSLGQVGAFF
TRBV7-8	TRBJ2-3	-	-	TGTGCCAGCACCTTGCCCCTGGACAGCTCAGATACGCAGTATTTT	CASTLPLDSSDTQYF
TRBV7-9	TRBJ2-7	TRBD2	once	TGTGCCAGCAGCCCCACCGGGACTAGCGGGAGTGGGGATTACTACGAGCAGTACTTC	CASSPTGTSGSGDYYEQYF
TRBV4-2	TRBJ1-1	TRBD1	-	TGTGCCAGCGGCCAAGCAGGGACAGTAGAAGCTTTCTTT	CASGQAGTVEAFF
TRBV10-3	TRBJ2-1	-	-	TGTGCCATCAGCGCCAGGAGGACTGCGGGACGAAAGCAGTTCTTC	CAISARRTAGRKQFF
TRBV18	TRBJ2-1	TRBD1	few	TGTGCCAGCTCACCAGGGACAGGGGTCAATGAGCAGTTCTTC	CASSPGTGVNEQFF
TRBV13	TRBJ2-1	TRBD2	once	TGTGCCAGCAGCTTACCGCTAGCGGGATCTAGCAATGAGCAGTTCTTC	CASSLPLAGSSNEQFF
TRBV15	TRBJ2-7	TRBD1	-	TGTGCCACCAGCATGGGACAGGGCTCCTACGAGCAGTACTTC	CATSMGQGSYEQYF
TRBV15	TRBJ2-7	TRBD1	-	TGTGCCACCAGCAGGGGTCAGGGGGACGAGCAGTACTTC	CATSRGQGDEQYF
TRBV7-9	TRBJ1-2	TRBD1	-	TGTGCCAGCAGCCCACCTTCCGGGACAGGGGGCGGCTACACCTTC	CASSPPSGTGGGYTF
TRBV7-9	TRBJ2-7	-	-	TGTGCCAGCAACCCGTGGGGACTTAGCTCCTACGAGCAGTACTTC	CASNPWGLSSYEQYF
TRBV15	TRBJ2-7	-	-	TGTGCCACCAGCAGATCTAGGGTCCACGAGCAGTACTTC	CATSRSRVHEQYF
TRBV11-2	TRBJ2-3	TRBD1	-	TGTGCCAGCAGCCCGAGGGACAGGGGACCAGATACGCAGTATTTT	CASSPRDRGPDTQYF
TRBV27	TRBJ2-1	TRBD1	-	TGTGCCAGTTCTACATTGGGGACAGCCTACAATGAGCAGTTCTTC	CASSTLGTAYNEQFF
TRBV28	TRBJ2-1	-	-	TGTGCCAGCAGTTTTATCGGGGGCGGAAATGAGCAGTTCTTC	CASSFIGGGNEQFF
TRBV15	TRBJ2-1	TRBD2	-	TGTGCCACCGCGGGGGGCTCTGTGTACAATGAGCAGTTCTTC	CATAGGSVYNEQFF
TRBV20-1	TRBJ2-3	TRBD2	-	TGCAGTGCCCATTCCGGGGGGGGGCAGTATTTT	CSAHSGGGQYF
TRBV4-1	TRBJ2-7	-	once	TGCGCCAGCAGCCAAGAAGGTGGAGGGACCTACGAGCAGTACTTC	CASSQEGGGTYEQYF
TRBV9	TRBJ1-1	TRBD1	once	TGTGCCAGCAGCGTAGCACCCATGGGACAGGGGGTCGTTGAAGCTTTCTTT	CASSVAPMGQGVVEAFF
TRBV27	TRBJ2-1	TRBD1	-	TGTGCCAGCAGTGCCACGGGACAGGGAATAGAGCAGTTCTTC	CASSATGQGIEQFF
TRBV29-1	TRBJ1-2	-	-	TGCAGCGTTGAGTTGGGAGGTGAGGAACTTACGTTTGGCTACACCTTC	CSVELGGEELTFGYTF
TRBV27	TRBJ1-2	-	-	TGTGCCAGCAGCCCACAGGATAACTATGGCTACACCTTC	CASSPQDNYGYTF
TRBV9	TRBJ2-5	TRBD1	-	TGTGCCAGCAGCCCATTAGAACAGGGGGCTCAAGAGACCCAGTACTTC	CASSPLEQGAQETQYF
TRBV2	TRBJ1-5	TRBD1	-	TGTGCCAGCACCCAGGACAGGGGGCAGGAGCCCCAGCATTTT	CASTQDRGQEPQHF
TRBV27	TRBJ2-7	TRBD2	-	TGTGCCAGCAGTTTGTCAGGACTAGCGGATTACGAGCAGTACTTC	CASSLSGLADYEQYF
TRBV7-8	TRBJ2-7	-	-	TGTGCCAGCAGCTCTAATGGTTACGAGCAGTACTTC	CASSSNGYEQYF
TRBV27	TRBJ2-7	TRBD1	-	TGTGCCAGCAGTTCGGGACAGGGCGTGTGGGGCGAGCAGTACTTC	CASSSGQGVWGEQYF
TRBV7-9	TRBJ1-1	-	-	TGTGCCAGCAGCTTCGGAGTGGGGCTCAACACTGAAGCTTTCTTT	CASSFGVGLNTEAFF
TRBV27	TRBJ2-5	TRBD1	-	TGTGCCAGCAGTTCCTGGGCAGGGGGATGGGAGACCCAGTACTTC	CASSSWAGGWETQYF